The 14 T cell receptor beta chains given below trace back to one sample, sequenced in a study of cytomegalovirus exposure and HLA in healthy donors. Researchers ran the PCR with 60 Vbeta and 13 Jbeta primers. TCRdb keeps only in-frame clones here, not all; method: immunoSEQ multiplex PCR. The profile shows 200,000 to 300,000 clones, around 76% of them singletons. Sequencing used PBMCs. Receptors were obtained from a middle-aged woman in good health and CMV-seropositive.

This chain connects TRBV6-6 to TRBJ2-3, with 7 bases identical to TRBD2. J gave up 2 bases and V 6 bases, and 5 bases lay outside the gene matches. This CDR3 is built from 14 residues. In germline, CDR1 is MNHNY, CDR2 SVGAGI (reference sequence). Here the CDR3 DNA reads TGTGCCAGCAGCCCCGGGACTATCACAGATACGCAGTATTTT. Protein product: CASSPGTITDTQYF.

This chain joins TRBV30 and TRBJ2-5; D not resolved. CDR3 length: 12 residues. The germline CDR1 and CDR2 sequences are GTSNPN and SVGIG (reference sequence). Trimming removed 2 bases from V and 5 bases from J, with 9 bases in between. CDR3 coding DNA: TGTGCCTGGAGTCGACATTGGGAGACCCAGTACTTC. Translating gives CAWSRHWETQYF.

The gene calls are TRBV6-1 and TRBJ2-2, with unresolved D. This CDR3 spans 13 amino acids. V was trimmed by 4 bases and J by 5 bases, leaving 8 bases between them. The germline CDR1 and CDR2 sequences are MNHNS and SASEGT. CDR3 nucleotide sequence: TGTGCCAGCAGTGGGCAGAGGACCGGGGAGCTGTTTTTT. Translation gives CASSGQRTGELFF.

The rearrangement links TRBV6-5 to TRBJ2-5, with 14 bases fitting TRBD2. CDR3 length equals 16 residues. Germline trimming cut 4 bases from V and 5 bases from J; bases unmatched to any gene: 6. Germline CDR1 reads MNHEY; CDR2 reads SVGAGI. This CDR3 is CASSWTSGGFFETQYF. The CDR3, as DNA: TGTGCCAGCAGTTGGACTAGCGGGGGGTTTTTTGAGACCCAGTACTTC.

CDR3 sequence reads: CASSLGSGRRDTQYF. CDR3 nucleotide sequence: TGTGCCAGCAGCTTAGGAAGCGGGAGGCGGGATACGCAGTATTTT. This chain joins TRBV13 and TRBJ2-3; 9 nucleotides align to TRBD2. J gave up 6 bases and V 0 bases, and 4 bases lay outside the gene matches. Germline V gene lookup returns CDR1 PRHDT and CDR2 FYEKMQ (reference sequence). The CDR3 extends over 15 amino acids.

The chain is built from TRBV7-2 and TRBJ1-5; possible D gene TRBD1, 5 bases. V lost 0 bases and J lost 1, with 10 bases in between. In germline, CDR1 is SGHTA, CDR2 FQGNSA. The length of the CDR3 is 16 residues. This CDR3 reads CASSLAGGVSNQPQHF. For the CDR3, the DNA is TGTGCCAGCAGCTTAGCGGGGGGGGTGAGCAATCAGCCCCAGCATTTT.

The gene calls are TRBV7-2 and TRBJ2-2, with D perhaps TRBD1 (6 bases). V lost 4 bases, J lost 1 base, and 16 bases lay in between. The CDR3 runs 17 residues. CDR1 and CDR2 (germline): SGHTA, FQGNSA. In DNA form, the CDR3 reads TGTGCCAGCAGCTCATTATTCCGGGACAAGAACACCGGGGAGCTGTTTTTT. As protein: CASSSLFRDKNTGELFF. Combining the CDR3 with reference TRBV7-2 and TRBJ2-2 gives the whole variable domain GAGVSQSPSNKVTEKGKDVELRCDPISGHTALYWYRQSLGQGLEFLIYFQGNSAPDKSGLPSDRFSAERTGGSVSTLTIQRTQQEDSAVYLCASSSLFRDKNTGELFFGEGSRLTVL.

This chain links TRBV2 with TRBJ2-2; D is ambiguous. CDR1 and CDR2 (germline): SNHLY, FYNNEI. The V end lost 7 bases, the J end lost 5 bases, and 5 bases lay between the germline ends. The CDR3 is 11 amino acids. CDR3 DNA sequence: TGTGCCAGCATCCTAACCGGGGAGCTGTTTTTT. Encoded protein: CASILTGELFF.

The rearrangement joins TRBV7-9 to TRBJ1-2, with 8 positions matching TRBD1. CDR1 SEHNR and CDR2 FQNEAQ come from the germline V gene (reference sequence). CDR3 size: 14 residues. With 4 bases clipped from V and 8 bases from J, the junction kept 9 bases outside the gene matches. For the CDR3, the DNA is TGTGCCAGCAGCTCGGACAGGGTAATGTGGGGCTACACCTTC. This gives the protein CASSSDRVMWGYTF.

CDR3 residues: CASTRAGEFEQFF. The CDR3 coding sequence is TGTGCCAGCACGCGAGCGGGAGAGTTTGAGCAGTTCTTC. The gene calls are TRBV6-5 and TRBJ2-1, with 8 bases aligning to TRBD2. After removal of 7 bases from V and 9 bases from J, the junction contained 8 bases not matched to a gene. Germline V lookup: CDR1 MNHEY, CDR2 SVGAGI. There are 13 residues in the CDR3.

The CDR3 sequence is CASSLSAAPEAFF. The CDR3 DNA reads TGTGCCAGCAGCTTAAGCGCAGCCCCTGAAGCTTTCTTT. The genes are TRBV7-9 and TRBJ1-1; D not resolved. The V and J ends lost 2 bases and 6 bases respectively, with 10 bases between them. The CDR3 has 13 residues. Germline V lookup: CDR1 SEHNR, CDR2 FQNEAQ (reference sequence).

As to this clone: Other nucleotide sequences in the sample specify the same CDR3. The chain uses TRBV4-1 and TRBJ2-7, with 8 bases matching TRBD1. V shed 4 bases, J shed 0 bases, and the junction held 8 bases outside the gene matches. The CDR3 loop spans 16 amino acids. Germline V gene data show CDR1 as MGHRA and CDR2 as YSYEKL. The CDR3 loop reads CASSLIPGQDSYEQYF. The CDR3 DNA follows: TGCGCCAGCAGCCTCATCCCGGGACAGGACTCCTACGAGCAGTACTTC.

The rearrangement uses TRBV19 and TRBJ1-1, with TRBD1 identical over 9 bases. The V segment lost 7 bases and the J segment 5 bases; nucleotides outside the gene matches: 11. The CDR3 length is 15 residues. Looked up from germline, CDR1 is LNHDA and CDR2 is SQIVND (reference sequence). CDR3 coding DNA: TGTGCCAGTACCCCTCTGGGACAGGGTACGACTGAAGCTTTCTTT. It encodes CASTPLGQGTTEAFF. The whole variable domain, remainder taken from reference TRBV19 and TRBJ1-1, is DGGITQSPKYLFRKEGQNVTLSCEQNLNHDAMYWYRQDPGQGLRLIYYSQIVNDFQKGDIAEGYSVSREKKESFPLTVTSAQKNPTAFYLCASTPLGQGTTEAFFGQGTRLTVV.

This clone was counted a single time. At one end the junction does not follow the germline gene, possibly because of a read error. This sequence joins TRBV7-9 and TRBJ2-3; D is unclear. The CDR3 length is 15 residues. The germline V gene encodes CDR1 SEHNR and CDR2 FQNEAQ (reference sequence). The CDR3 region is CSSDVQPGGADTQYF. CDR3 sequence (DNA): TGTTCCAGCGACGTTCAACCCGGCGGCGCAGATACGCAGTATTTT. The whole variable domain, remainder taken from reference TRBV7-9 and TRBJ2-3, is DTGVSQNPRHKITKRGQNVTFRCDPISEHNRLYWYRQTLGQGPEFLTYFQNEAQLEKSRLLSDRFSAERPKGSFSTLEIQRTEQGDSAMYLCSSDVQPGGADTQYFGPGTRLTVL.